The 29 T cell receptor beta chains in this list originate from one sample, sequenced in a study of shared clonotypes between healthy human individuals. The data were produced by immunoSEQ multiplex PCR, yet TCRdb's version contains in-frame clones alone and is incomplete. The sample carries roughly 2.1 million clones, around 93% recorded once. Naive CD8 isolation took CD45RO-negative cells positively selected for CCR7 and excluded terminally differentiated effector memory CD45RA+ cells. The specimen sequenced was naive CD8+ T cells from PBMCs. These receptors all come from a young man in good health. Some clones in this sample may be carry-over from other donors' samples.

V and J are TRBV19 and TRBJ1-1; D is ambiguous. V lost 1 base, J lost 5 bases, and 11 bases lay in between. This CDR3 is 14 amino acids long. Germline CDR1 is LNHDA and CDR2 is SQIVND (reference sequence). The CDR3: CASSIGRTRTEAFF. The CDR3 DNA follows: TGTGCCAGTAGTATAGGGCGGACTAGGACTGAAGCTTTCTTT. The full variable domain, completed using reference TRBV19 and TRBJ1-1, is DGGITQSPKYLFRKEGQNVTLSCEQNLNHDAMYWYRQDPGQGLRLIYYSQIVNDFQKGDIAEGYSVSREKKESFPLTVTSAQKNPTAFYLCASSIGRTRTEAFFGQGTRLTVV.

This clone was detected only once. This rearrangement joins TRBV6-6 to TRBJ2-2, with a tentative D call TRBD1 (6 bases). V lost 6 bases and J lost 2, with 16 bases in between. This CDR3 contains 16 residues. The germline gives CDR1 MNHNY, CDR2 SVGAGI (reference sequence). CDR3 protein: CASRGDRFSNTGELFF. The CDR3 coding sequence is TGTGCCAGCAGAGGAGACAGGTTCTCTAACACCGGGGAGCTGTTTTTT.

The chain joins TRBV28 to TRBJ2-5; TRBD1 might be the D (5 bases). Per germline, CDR1 MDHEN and CDR2 SYDVKM. Deletions cut 7 bases from V and 2 bases from J, with 17 bases between. This CDR3 region has 15 residues. DNA for the CDR3: TGTGCCAGCACTGGGTCCCTTAGGGGTCAAGAGACCCAGTACTTC. Amino acids: CASTGSLRGQETQYF.

The gene calls are TRBV2 and TRBJ1-2; D perhaps matches TRBD1 (5 bases). The CDR3 sequence is 19 residues long. Trimming cost V 2 bases and J 5 bases, with 27 bases left between them. Germline CDR1 and CDR2: SNHLY and FYNNEI. CDR3 loop: CASSESGGKGITNTYGYTF. CDR3 sequence (DNA): TGTGCCAGCAGTGAATCGGGGGGGAAGGGAATAACTAATACTTATGGCTACACCTTC.

This rearrangement joins TRBV9 to TRBJ2-5; 8 bases agree with TRBD2. Germline CDR1 and CDR2: SGDLS and YYNGEE. J was trimmed by 0 bases and V by 7 bases; bases with no gene match: 5. The CDR3 extends over 14 amino acids. The CDR3 coding sequence is TGTGCCAGCGCGAGCGGGAGATACCAAGAGACCCAGTACTTC. Its protein is CASASGRYQETQYF.

The chain has TRBV2 and TRBJ2-1; D gene unclear. Trimming removed 0 bases from V and 12 bases from J, with 9 bases in between. This CDR3 spans 12 amino acids. Germline CDR1 is SNHLY and CDR2 is FYNNEI. Here the CDR3 reads CASSEAPAGQFF. In DNA form, the CDR3 reads TGTGCCAGCAGTGAAGCCCCAGCTGGGCAGTTCTTC.

Note on this clone: The sample carries other DNA sequences with the same CDR3. The V and J genes are TRBV7-2 and TRBJ1-2; D is possibly TRBD1 (5 bases). Per germline, CDR1 SGHTA and CDR2 FQGNSA. This CDR3 region has 15 residues. V lost 1 base, J lost 0 bases, and 9 bases lay in between. CDR3 protein: CASSLVGGANYGYTF. In DNA form, the CDR3 reads TGTGCCAGCAGCTTAGTGGGGGGAGCTAACTATGGCTACACCTTC.

The chain links TRBV6-5 to TRBJ2-7, with D perhaps matching TRBD2 (6 bases). V was shortened by 1 base and J by 6 bases, with 13 bases between the two germline ends. The germline gives CDR1 MNHEY, CDR2 SVGAGI. This CDR3 spans 14 amino acids. The CDR3 loop is CASSYFQGGLEQYF. Here the CDR3 DNA reads TGTGCCAGCAGTTACTTCCAGGGAGGTCTCGAGCAGTACTTC.

The rearrangement uses TRBV28 and TRBJ1-2; no definite D call. The germline CDR1 and CDR2 sequences are MDHEN and SYDVKM. Trimming removed 4 bases from V and 3 bases from J, with 12 bases in between. The CDR3 contains 14 residues. The CDR3 coding sequence is TGTGCCAGCAGTTCTTATGGTAGGGACTATGGCTACACCTTC. Translation: CASSSYGRDYGYTF.

The chain links TRBV28 to TRBJ2-7; tentatively, D is TRBD2 (6 bases). V lost 2 bases, J lost 5 bases, and 16 bases lay in between. Germline lookup yields CDR1 MDHEN and CDR2 SYDVKM. The CDR3 loop spans 15 amino acids. The CDR3 loop is CASSLDSGPPNEQYF. For the CDR3, the DNA is TGTGCCAGCAGTTTAGATAGCGGACCCCCCAACGAGCAGTACTTC.

The chain employs TRBV28 and TRBJ2-7; no clear D. This CDR3 region has 16 residues. V dropped 1 base and J dropped 5 bases, with 18 bases sitting between them. Germline CDR1 reads MDHEN; CDR2 reads SYDVKM. The CDR3 DNA reads as TGTGCCAGCAGTTTATTAGGGCTAATAGTTCCGGACGAGCAGTACTTC. This gives the protein CASSLLGLIVPDEQYF.

CDR3 nucleotides: TGTGCCAGCAGGCTCCGACCGACCTCCTACAATGAGCAGTTCTTC. As protein: CASRLRPTSYNEQFF. The V call is TRBV28, the J call TRBJ2-1; D not resolved. This CDR3 region has 15 residues. Germline V CDR1 and CDR2: MDHEN, SYDVKM. Trimming left V 6 bases short and J 0 bases short, with 12 bases between. Together with reference TRBV28 and TRBJ2-1, the CDR3 gives the full variable domain: DVKVTQSSRYLVKRTGEKVFLECVQDMDHENMFWYRQDPGLGLRLIYFSYDVKMKEKGDIPEGYSVSREKKERFSLILESASTNQTSMYLCASRLRPTSYNEQFFGPGTRLTVL.

The chain combines TRBV7-8 with TRBJ2-3; TRBD2 aligns across 7 bases. V was pared by 7 bases and J by 6 bases, with 7 bases of the junction left unmatched. CDR3 length: 13 residues. The germline V gene has CDR1 SGHVS and CDR2 FQNEAQ. This CDR3 is CASNLAGEDTQYF. CDR3 DNA: TGTGCCAGCAATTTGGCGGGGGAGGATACGCAGTATTTT.

As to this clone: Other nucleotide sequences from this sample produce the same CDR3. J is TRBJ2-7 and V is TRBV29-1; tentatively, D is TRBD1 or TRBD2 (6 bases each). This CDR3 contains 13 residues. The V end lost 4 bases, the J end lost 4 bases, and 14 bases lay between the germline ends. Germline V gives CDR1 SQVTM, CDR2 ANQGSEA. The CDR3 DNA reads as TGCAGCGTTGTAGGGGGGAGCTCTTACGAGCAGTACTTC. Protein product: CSVVGGSSYEQYF.

This chain joins TRBV25-1 and TRBJ2-7; 10 nucleotides line up with TRBD2. The CDR3 runs to 11 residues. V trimming: 8 bases; J trimming: 6 bases; junction bases outside the gene matches: 1. Germline values: CDR1 MGHDK, CDR2 SYGVNS. The CDR3 sequence: CASGTSVEQYF. CDR3 DNA: TGTGCCAGCGGGACTAGCGTCGAGCAGTACTTC.

V gene TRBV4-1 combines with J gene TRBJ2-1; D not certain. This CDR3 is 16 amino acids long. The germline V gene encodes CDR1 MGHRA and CDR2 YSYEKL. Trimming pared 0 bases from V and 8 bases from J, leaving 17 bases between. The CDR3 spells CASSQDWARRLDEQFF. CDR3 nucleotide sequence: TGCGCCAGCAGCCAAGATTGGGCTAGGCGATTGGATGAGCAGTTCTTC.

The chain is built from TRBV4-1 and TRBJ1-1; weak D call: TRBD1 (5 bases). V was pared by 0 bases and J by 5 bases, with 16 bases between. The CDR3 runs to 16 residues. CDR1 MGHRA and CDR2 YSYEKL come from the germline V gene. DNA of the CDR3: TGCGCCAGCAGCCAAGATAGGCCAGGGAGTTTGACTGAAGCTTTCTTT. It specifies CASSQDRPGSLTEAFF.

The chain is built from TRBV5-6 and TRBJ1-2, with D tentatively TRBD1 (6 bases). The V gene's germline CDR1 is SGHDT and CDR2 YYEEEE. The length of the CDR3 is 16 residues. Trimming cost V 4 bases and J 7 bases, with 23 bases left between them. The CDR3, as DNA: TGTGCCAGCAGCCCCGTCGGGGAGGAGGGGGGCTTTGGCTACACCTTC. This encodes CASSPVGEEGGFGYTF.

In the case of this clone: Distinct nucleotide sequences in the sample also encode this CDR3. The chain links TRBV27 to TRBJ2-7; D unclear. Trimming left V 0 bases short and J 2 bases short, with 5 bases between. Germline V gene data show CDR1 as MNHEY and CDR2 as SMNVEV (reference sequence). This CDR3 has 13 amino acids. The CDR3: CASSLSSTYEQYF. CDR3 DNA sequence: TGTGCCAGCAGTTTATCATCCACCTACGAGCAGTACTTC.

The chain links TRBV28 to TRBJ2-1; 7 bases map to TRBD2. The CDR3 contains 16 residues. Unmatched junction bases numbered 9, after V lost 7 bases and J lost 0 bases. Germline V gene sequence: CDR1 MDHEN, CDR2 SYDVKM. CDR3 DNA: TGTGCCAGCACCCCTTTAGCGGGTAGCTCCTACAATGAGCAGTTCTTC. It codes for CASTPLAGSSYNEQFF.

The rearrangement joins TRBV29-1 to TRBJ2-7; TRBD2 matches 10 bases. Germline V gene lookup returns CDR1 SQVTM and CDR2 ANQGSEA. Trimming at V came to 6 bases and at J to 6 bases, leaving 17 bases not matched to a gene. The CDR3 spans 16 residues. The CDR3 protein is CSVARGLAALTPEQYF. DNA of the CDR3: TGCAGCGTCGCCCGCGGACTAGCGGCTCTTACGCCCGAGCAGTACTTC.

The chain links TRBV9 to TRBJ1-3; no definite D call. Germline values: CDR1 SGDLS, CDR2 YYNGEE. CDR3 size: 17 residues. V was pared by 0 bases and J by 4 bases, with 17 bases between. The CDR3 nucleotides are TGTGCCAGCAGCGTAGAGGTCGGCAGACTAGGGGGAAACACCATATATTTT. It yields the protein CASSVEVGRLGGNTIYF. Full variable domain (rest looked up from reference TRBV9 and TRBJ1-3): DSGVTQTPKHLITATGQRVTLRCSPRSGDLSVYWYQQSLDQGLQFLIQYYNGEERAKGNILERFSAQQFPDLHSELNLSSLELGDSALYFCASSVEVGRLGGNTIYFGEGSWLTVV.

The CDR3 bases are TGTGCCAGCAGGGGACTAGAGGATACGCAGTATTTT. Its protein is CASRGLEDTQYF. The rearrangement uses TRBV6-5 and TRBJ2-3; TRBD2 matches 8 bases. The CDR3 runs 12 residues. Germline V gene lookup returns CDR1 MNHEY and CDR2 SVGAGI. Unmatched junction bases numbered 2, after V lost 6 bases and J lost 6 bases.

The V call is TRBV29-1, the J call TRBJ2-1, with unresolved D. V lost 3 bases and J lost 6, with 12 bases in between. CDR3 length: 13 amino acids. Germline V gene sequence: CDR1 SQVTM, CDR2 ANQGSEA. DNA for the CDR3: TGCAGCGTTGAGTCCCATGGAGTCAATGAGCAGTTCTTC. It yields the protein CSVESHGVNEQFF.

The chain combines TRBV7-3 with TRBJ2-1; the match to TRBD2 covers 9 bases. The ends lost 1 base at V and 2 bases at J; junction bases unmatched: 3. This CDR3 is built from 16 residues. Germline V gene lookup returns CDR1 SGHTA and CDR2 FQGTGA. CDR3 DNA: TGTGCCAGCAGCTTAATAGCGGGAGTCCCCTACAATGAGCAGTTCTTC. Translation gives CASSLIAGVPYNEQFF.

Concerning this clone itself: Other DNA sequences in this sample translate to the same CDR3. This chain uses TRBV30 with TRBJ1-4, with D unresolved. The germline gives CDR1 GTSNPN, CDR2 SVGIG (reference sequence). The CDR3 extends over 11 amino acids. V lost 0 bases, J lost 8 bases, and 4 bases lay in between. CDR3 sequence reads: CAWSVSEKLFF. The DNA of the CDR3 is TGTGCCTGGAGTGTCTCCGAAAAACTGTTTTTT.

J is TRBJ2-3 and V is TRBV27; a weak D match, TRBD1 (6 bases). Germline V CDR1 and CDR2: MNHEY, SMNVEV (reference sequence). The CDR3 is 13 residues long. V dropped 4 bases and J dropped 6 bases, with 11 bases sitting between them. CDR3 protein: CASSSGVLDTQYF. The CDR3 DNA follows: TGTGCCAGCAGTTCAGGGGTCTTGGATACGCAGTATTTT.

Note on this clone: The sample has other DNA sequences that encode this CDR3 too. The rearrangement joins TRBV9 to TRBJ2-1; TRBD1 aligns across 7 bases. This CDR3 is built from 15 residues. Trimming cost V 1 base and J 5 bases; bases outside gene matches: 6. Per the germline V gene, CDR1 is SGDLS and CDR2 is YYNGEE. In DNA form, the CDR3 reads TGTGCCAGCAGCGTATCCGGGACAGCTAACAATGAGCAGTTCTTC. Translation gives CASSVSGTANNEQFF.

CDR3 nucleotides: TGTGCCAGCAGTGCGTTAATTCCGGGACAGCAAGAGACCCAGTACTTC. Protein sequence: CASSALIPGQQETQYF. The genes are TRBV6-1 and TRBJ2-5; TRBD1 agrees at 7 bases. The CDR3 consists of 16 residues. With V trimmed by 4 bases and J by 2 bases, 10 bases remained unmatched. Germline-derived CDR1 and CDR2 are MNHNS and SASEGT.